This T cell receptor beta chain was identified in a study of identical twins. Whole-study results and caveats: Models underestimated TCR alpha sharing (out-of-frame) in monozygotic twins. Whereas memory repertoires showed no such difference, abundant cord blood beta clonotypes carried fewer insertions. Because invariant MAIT and iNKT cells could be present, zero-insertion analyses could be partly confounded.

It was template switching that added a universal primer site, and there were unique molecular identifiers on the cDNA. TCRdb reprocessed the 5' RACE reads with MiXCR, giving one entry per CDR3 protein. The sample consists of around 550,000 distinct CDR3 sequences, around 15% of them appearing once. A remark on this clonotype: Its antigen remains unidentified.

Germline CDR1 SGHRS, CDR2 YFSETQ. Losses at the gene ends were 4 bases for V and 7 bases for J; bases not matched to a gene: 8. The CDR3 totals 14 residues. These same data were also listed under a study on yellow fever vaccine responses in identical twins.

The J gene is TRBJ2-1, the V gene TRBV5-1; 7 bases fit TRBD2. This TCR derives from a woman aged 18-35 years in good health. The specimen was CD4+ T cells sorted from blood. Written as DNA, the CDR3 is TGCGCCAGCAGCCCGGGGGGACTTCAAAATGAGCAGTTCTTC. Translating it yields CASSPGGLQNEQFF.